These T cell receptor beta chains were read from a single sample in a study of blood T cells in healthy people across ages. Each CDR3 protein gets one entry after TCRdb re-called the 5' RACE reads with MiXCR. The data show 800,000 to 950,000 distinct CDR3 sequences, just under 30% seen once. These same records also appear under a second study, on T cells of mothers and their children.

Sequenced: blood. The receptor source for this set is a woman in her 40s in good health. Both conserved end residues are part of each CDR3. The D gene is left open where the match is weak. The size entry is marked missing in some rows and otherwise reads once, few, many or a size class.

d_call	clone_size	v_call	j_call	cdr3_aa	cdr3_nt
-	-	TRBV9	TRBJ2-7	CASSVVGAGYEGYEQYF	TGTGCCAGCAGCGTAGTCGGGGCGGGTTATGAGGGCTACGAGCAGTACTTC
-	-	TRBV30	TRBJ1-6	CAWREGHTDNSPLHF	TGTGCCTGGAGGGAAGGACATACGGATAATTCACCCCTCCACTTT
-	many	TRBV5-1	TRBJ2-5	CASSLGGSQETQYF	TGTGCCAGCAGTTTAGGAGGTTCCCAAGAGACCCAGTACTTC
TRBD2	-	TRBV29-1	TRBJ2-3	CSAPVSRGEGDTRYF	TGCAGCGCCCCGGTATCGCGGGGGGAGGGAGATACGCGGTATTTT
-	many	TRBV5-1	TRBJ2-6	CASRIGRLFYSSGANVLTF	TGCGCCAGCAGGATTGGGCGGCTCTTTTACAGCTCTGGGGCCAACGTCCTGACTTTC
-	-	TRBV5-1	TRBJ1-6	CASKGQGGNSPLHF	TGCGCCAGCAAGGGCCAAGGAGGTAATTCACCCCTCCACTTT
-	few	TRBV7-3	TRBJ1-2	CASSLQGNGDGYTF	TGTGCCAGCAGCTTACAAGGGAACGGGGATGGCTACACCTTC
-	many	TRBV10-3	TRBJ2-7	CAISEPEALSYEQYF	TGTGCCATCAGTGAACCAGAGGCTTTGTCCTACGAGCAGTACTTC
-	few	TRBV13	TRBJ1-1	CASSLRQVGEAFF	TGTGCCAGCAGCTTACGACAGGTCGGTGAAGCTTTCTTT
-	-	TRBV24-1	TRBJ1-3	CATSDSHNSGNTIYF	TGTGCCACCAGTGATTCACACAACTCTGGAAACACCATATATTTT
TRBD1	many	TRBV24-1	TRBJ2-1	CATSDYGQGANEQFF	TGTGCCACCAGTGACTACGGACAGGGGGCAAATGAGCAGTTCTTC
-	-	TRBV24-1	TRBJ1-2	CATSDFWGDGYTF	TGTGCCACCAGTGATTTTTGGGGGGATGGCTACACCTTC
TRBD2	many	TRBV3-1	TRBJ2-3	CASSLRGLAASTDTQYF	TGTGCCAGCAGCCTTCGAGGACTAGCGGCTAGCACAGATACGCAGTATTTT
TRBD2	few	TRBV9	TRBJ2-1	CASSDDLVLAGGSYNEQFF	TGTGCCAGCAGCGACGACCTAGTCCTAGCGGGGGGGTCGTACAATGAGCAGTTCTTC
-	many	TRBV20-1	TRBJ2-5	CSAPSQGARETQYF	TGCAGTGCTCCCTCTCAAGGAGCTCGGGAGACCCAGTACTTC
TRBD2	-	TRBV12-3/TRBV12-4	TRBJ2-5	CASSTVAGGQETQYF	TGTGCCAGCAGTACAGTAGCGGGGGGCCAAGAGACCCAGTACTTC
-	few	TRBV3-1	TRBJ2-5	CASSQDYTPRETQYF	TGTGCCAGCAGCCAAGATTACACCCCTCGCGAGACCCAGTACTTC
-	many	TRBV28	TRBJ2-5	CASSLGKGLETQYF	TGTGCCAGCAGTTTAGGGAAGGGGTTGGAGACCCAGTACTTC
-	-	TRBV12-3/TRBV12-4	TRBJ2-4	CASSLPVYNEQYF	TGTGCCAGCAGTTTACCGGTTTACAATGAGCAGTACTTC
-	-	TRBV6-2/TRBV6-3	TRBJ2-3	CASSEWQPGHTDTQYF	TGTGCCAGCAGTGAATGGCAACCGGGACACACAGATACGCAGTATTTT
-	-	TRBV3-1	TRBJ2-3	CASSPMDGTDTQYF	TGTGCCAGCAGCCCCATGGATGGCACAGATACGCAGTATTTT
TRBD1	-	TRBV6-5	TRBJ2-1	CASSYSRGRRNEQFF	TGTGCCAGCAGTTACTCGAGGGGGCGTAGGAATGAGCAGTTCTTC
-	-	TRBV6-6	TRBJ2-7	CASSSVVYEQYF	TGTGCCAGCAGTTCGGTGGTCTACGAGCAGTACTTC
-	many	TRBV10-3	TRBJ2-7	CAISDRFSYEQYF	TGTGCCATCAGTGACAGATTCTCCTACGAGCAGTACTTC
TRBD1	few	TRBV7-8	TRBJ2-3	CASSQGTATDTQYF	TGTGCCAGCAGCCAAGGGACAGCCACAGATACGCAGTATTTT
-	-	TRBV5-1	TRBJ1-4	CASSLEAGTGATNEKLFF	TGCGCCAGCAGCTTGGAGGCGGGGACGGGAGCAACTAATGAAAAACTGTTTTTT
-	many	TRBV29-1	TRBJ1-2	CSVAEGDYGYTF	TGCAGCGTTGCGGAGGGGGACTATGGCTACACCTTC
-	many	TRBV29-1	TRBJ2-5	CSVEDHRSGPEQETQYF	TGCAGCGTTGAAGATCATCGTTCAGGGCCTGAACAAGAGACCCAGTACTTC
TRBD2	many	TRBV5-1	TRBJ2-5	CASSYGLAGAKRPETQYF	TGCGCCAGCAGCTACGGACTAGCGGGGGCTAAACGACCAGAGACCCAGTACTTC
-	-	TRBV7-9	TRBJ2-6	CASSVSRAASSGANVLTF	TGTGCCAGCAGCGTATCAAGGGCAGCGAGCTCTGGGGCCAACGTCCTGACTTTC
TRBD1	few	TRBV27	TRBJ1-2	CASRTPGQGFYGYTF	TGTGCCAGCAGGACACCGGGACAGGGGTTCTATGGCTACACCTTC
TRBD2	many	TRBV4-2	TRBJ2-7	CASSQDKARGGREQYF	TGTGCCAGCAGCCAAGATAAGGCGCGGGGGGGCCGAGAGCAGTACTTC
TRBD1	-	TRBV18	TRBJ2-5	CASSPATGGMETQYF	TGTGCCAGCTCACCAGCGACAGGGGGTATGGAGACCCAGTACTTC
TRBD2	-	TRBV27	TRBJ2-4	CASSFGGDGNIQYF	TGTGCCAGCAGTTTCGGGGGGGATGGAAACATTCAGTACTTC
TRBD2	-	TRBV20-1	TRBJ2-7	CSAKGRPGGPYEQYF	TGCAGTGCCAAGGGGCGCCCGGGAGGTCCCTACGAGCAGTACTTC